Listed below are T cell receptor beta chains from one sample, sequenced in a study of blood T cells in healthy people across ages. One entry per CDR3 protein, called by TCRdb with MiXCR from the 5' RACE reads. The sample holds 1.5 million to 2 million distinct CDR3 sequences, around 50% seen once. The sample taken for sequencing was blood. These receptors were taken from a woman aged 40 to 50 in good health. Each CDR3 is given with its conserved first and last residue. The D gene is left open where the match is weak. The listing skips clone size in some rows; elsewhere it reads once, few, many or a size class.

clone_size: few; d_call: -; v_call: TRBV29-1; j_call: TRBJ1-2; cdr3_nt: TGCAGCGTCTTTGGGGGGGCGCAATATGGCTACACCTTC; cdr3_aa: CSVFGGAQYGYTF
clone_size: -; d_call: -; v_call: TRBV4-1; j_call: TRBJ1-1; cdr3_nt: TGCGCCAGCAGCCACCGGGCCGGAGAGGCGGCTGAAGCCTTCTTT; cdr3_aa: CASSHRAGEAAEAFF
clone_size: -; d_call: -; v_call: TRBV27; j_call: TRBJ2-1; cdr3_nt: TGTGCCAGCAGTTCATGGCGAGGGGAGGAGCAGTTCTTC; cdr3_aa: CASSSWRGEEQFF
clone_size: -; d_call: -; v_call: TRBV28; j_call: TRBJ1-4; cdr3_nt: TGTGCCAGCTCACCCTCCTTTGCAACTAATGAAAAACTGTTTTTT; cdr3_aa: CASSPSFATNEKLFF
clone_size: -; d_call: -; v_call: TRBV7-9; j_call: TRBJ2-1; cdr3_nt: TGTGTCAGCAGCTCCCGGGACTTGCTCTACAATGAGCAGTTCTTC; cdr3_aa: CVSSSRDLLYNEQFF
clone_size: few; d_call: -; v_call: TRBV27; j_call: TRBJ2-6; cdr3_nt: TGTGCCAGCAGTTTCACAAGTAGGCCTGGGGCCAACGTCCTGACTTTC; cdr3_aa: CASSFTSRPGANVLTF
clone_size: few; d_call: -; v_call: TRBV7-2; j_call: TRBJ2-7; cdr3_nt: TGTGCCAGCAGCTCCCCCGCAGGGGATAGGTGGTACGAGCAGTACTTC; cdr3_aa: CASSSPAGDRWYEQYF
clone_size: -; d_call: -; v_call: TRBV20-1; j_call: TRBJ2-1; cdr3_nt: TGCAGTGCCAACACGGGAAAGGGGGTTTCTGAGCAGTTCTTC; cdr3_aa: CSANTGKGVSEQFF
clone_size: few; d_call: -; v_call: TRBV11-1; j_call: TRBJ2-1; cdr3_nt: TGTGCCAGCAGCTTAGATTCGAACCCGGGGAATGAGCAGTTCTTC; cdr3_aa: CASSLDSNPGNEQFF
clone_size: -; d_call: TRBD1; v_call: TRBV12-3/TRBV12-4; j_call: TRBJ2-1; cdr3_nt: TGTGCCAGCAGTAAGGACAGGGCGAGCTCCTACAATGAGCAGTTCTTC; cdr3_aa: CASSKDRASSYNEQFF
clone_size: -; d_call: -; v_call: TRBV10-3; j_call: TRBJ1-2; cdr3_nt: TGTGCCACCAGTGGGGTTCTTAACTATGGCTACACCTTC; cdr3_aa: CATSGVLNYGYTF
clone_size: -; d_call: -; v_call: TRBV14; j_call: TRBJ1-2; cdr3_nt: TGTGCCAGCAGCCAAAGTAGCTCCTATGGCTACACCTTC; cdr3_aa: CASSQSSSYGYTF
clone_size: -; d_call: -; v_call: TRBV20-1; j_call: TRBJ2-3; cdr3_nt: TGCAGTGCTTCTGTTGGGGTTGTAGATACGCAGTATTTT; cdr3_aa: CSASVGVVDTQYF
clone_size: few; d_call: -; v_call: TRBV20-1; j_call: TRBJ2-5; cdr3_nt: TGCAGTGCTAGAGGAGTTGAGGGAAACCACCAAGAGACCCAGTACTTC; cdr3_aa: CSARGVEGNHQETQYF
clone_size: -; d_call: -; v_call: TRBV4-3; j_call: TRBJ2-3; cdr3_nt: TGCGCCAGCAGCCAGGTCTTCCAAGGGAGCACAGATACGCGGTATTTT; cdr3_aa: CASSQVFQGSTDTRYF
clone_size: -; d_call: TRBD2; v_call: TRBV4-2; j_call: TRBJ2-5; cdr3_nt: TGTGCCAGCAGCCAGAACGGGGTAGCGGGGGGCCAAGAGACCCAGTACTTC; cdr3_aa: CASSQNGVAGGQETQYF
clone_size: -; d_call: TRBD1; v_call: TRBV18; j_call: TRBJ2-3; cdr3_nt: TGTGCCAGCTCACCACTTCGGCGCGGACAGGGAGGCACAGATACGCAGTATTTT; cdr3_aa: CASSPLRRGQGGTDTQYF
clone_size: -; d_call: -; v_call: TRBV11-2; j_call: TRBJ2-5; cdr3_nt: TGTGCCAGCGTAACGGAGAACCCCGGCCAAGAGACCCAGTACTTC; cdr3_aa: CASVTENPGQETQYF
clone_size: -; d_call: -; v_call: TRBV5-1; j_call: TRBJ2-3; cdr3_nt: TGCGCCAGCAGCTTCGGGAGCCCCGGCACAGATACGCAGTATTTT; cdr3_aa: CASSFGSPGTDTQYF
clone_size: few; d_call: -; v_call: TRBV5-6; j_call: TRBJ2-7; cdr3_nt: TGTGCCAGCAGCCCACCCGATGGCGGGGGCCTTCCCTACGAGCAGTACTTC; cdr3_aa: CASSPPDGGGLPYEQYF
clone_size: -; d_call: TRBD1; v_call: TRBV20-1; j_call: TRBJ1-1; cdr3_nt: TGCAGTGCTCCAGACAGGGGGCTGGACACTGAAGCTTTCTTT; cdr3_aa: CSAPDRGLDTEAFF
clone_size: -; d_call: -; v_call: TRBV6-2/TRBV6-3; j_call: TRBJ2-1; cdr3_nt: TGTGCCAGCAGCGTATCGACTGTGAGCTCCTACAATGAGCAGTTCTTC; cdr3_aa: CASSVSTVSSYNEQFF
clone_size: -; d_call: -; v_call: TRBV24-1; j_call: TRBJ2-1; cdr3_nt: TGTGCCACCAGCAAAGACGTGTACAATGAGCAGTTCTTC; cdr3_aa: CATSKDVYNEQFF
clone_size: -; d_call: -; v_call: TRBV6-5; j_call: TRBJ1-2; cdr3_nt: TGTGCCAGCAGTTACCTTGTGGACGGTGCCTTCTATGGCTACACCTTC; cdr3_aa: CASSYLVDGAFYGYTF
clone_size: -; d_call: -; v_call: TRBV6-2/TRBV6-3; j_call: TRBJ2-5; cdr3_nt: TGTGCCAGCAGTTACGTGGACCCTCGGATCGAGACCCAGTACTTC; cdr3_aa: CASSYVDPRIETQYF
clone_size: few; d_call: TRBD2; v_call: TRBV4-3; j_call: TRBJ2-7; cdr3_nt: TGCGCCAGCAGCCAAGGGAGTAGCGGGGGGACCTACGAGCAGTACTTC; cdr3_aa: CASSQGSSGGTYEQYF
clone_size: -; d_call: -; v_call: TRBV24-1; j_call: TRBJ2-7; cdr3_nt: TGTGCCACCAGTGGGTTCCCGGCCTACGAGCAGTACTTC; cdr3_aa: CATSGFPAYEQYF
clone_size: few; d_call: -; v_call: TRBV20-1; j_call: TRBJ2-7; cdr3_nt: TGCAGTGCAAGATCCAGGTTTTACGAGCAGTACTTC; cdr3_aa: CSARSRFYEQYF